This T cell receptor beta chain was identified during a study of blood T cells in healthy people across ages. This CDR3 is built from 14 residues. Germline V gene sequence: CDR1 MDHEN, CDR2 SYDVKM. Isolation yielded PBMCs, at least 6.5 million per sample, in every case. Notes on this clonotype: Mismatch with germline at one junction end may stem from a read error.

Then a second PCR, running roughly 7 to 11 cycles, was carried out with a sample-barcoded 5' primer and a J-beta primer mix. TCRdb analysed the 5' RACE reads with MiXCR anew, one entry per CDR3 protein. This sample carries around 2 million distinct CDR3 sequences, more than 35% of them seen once, and the ten largest clones take more than 20%. The sequenced material came from blood. This receptor was identified in a human donor in good health. This chain links TRBV28 with TRBJ1-2, with D possibly TRBD1 on 5 matching bases. The CDR3 nucleotides read TGTGCTAGCAGTTTTGGGGGTGGGGGCTATGGCTACACCTTC. It translates to CASSFGGGGYGYTF.